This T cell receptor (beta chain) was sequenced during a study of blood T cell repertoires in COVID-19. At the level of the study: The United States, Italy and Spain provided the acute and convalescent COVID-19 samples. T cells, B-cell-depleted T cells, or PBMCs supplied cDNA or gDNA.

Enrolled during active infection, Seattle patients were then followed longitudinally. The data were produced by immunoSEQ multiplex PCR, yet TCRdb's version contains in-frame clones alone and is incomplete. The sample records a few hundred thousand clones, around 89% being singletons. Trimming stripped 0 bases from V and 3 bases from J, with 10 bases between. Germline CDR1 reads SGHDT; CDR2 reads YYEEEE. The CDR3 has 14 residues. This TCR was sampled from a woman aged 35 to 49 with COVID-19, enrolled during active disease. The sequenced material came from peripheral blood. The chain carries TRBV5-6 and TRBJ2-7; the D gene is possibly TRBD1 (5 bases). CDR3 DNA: TGTGCCAGCAGCTTGGACAGGAAAGACTACGAGCAGTACTTC. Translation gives CASSLDRKDYEQYF.